This T cell receptor (beta chain) was retrieved from a study of blood T cell repertoires in COVID-19. Overall study context: PBMCs, B-cell-depleted T cells, or T cells provided the cDNA or gDNA that made up the material.

Methods used by the authors: By means of reference gene primer amplification, nucleated cell counts were estimated. Profiling relied on immunoSEQ multiplex PCR, and the TCRdb table lists in-frame clones only, not all of them. The V and J calls and clone size were taken over from that table, and D and trimming were inferred from the DNA. Counted here are tens of thousands of clones, less than 85% occurring once; the ten biggest clones make up more than 7.5%. After removal of 3 bases from V and 4 bases from J, the junction contained 1 base not matched to a gene. The CDR3 is 14 residues long. Germline CDR1 is SGHTA and CDR2 is FQGNSA.

This TCR was sampled from a human donor in a cohort sampled during active COVID-19. The sample consisted of peripheral blood. The rearrangement joins TRBV7-2 to TRBJ2-3; 10 bases match TRBD2. CDR3 nucleotide sequence: TGTGCCAGCAGCTTCGGGACTAGCGCAGATACGCAGTATTTT. Amino acid sequence: CASSFGTSADTQYF. Supplemented by reference TRBV7-2 and TRBJ2-3, the full variable domain reads GAGVSQSPSNKVTEKGKDVELRCDPISGHTALYWYRQSLGQGLEFLIYFQGNSAPDKSGLPSDRFSAERTGGSVSTLTIQRTQQEDSAVYLCASSFGTSADTQYFGPGTRLTVL.